Shown below are 26 T cell receptor beta chains from a single sample sequenced in a study of T cells in Graves' hyperthyroidism and ophthalmopathy. Template material for amplifying TCR beta CDR3 regions consisted of RNA transcripts. The HTBI primer set drove a first-round RT-PCR of the TCR CDR3. TCRdb re-derived calls from the multiplex PCR reads in MiXCR, one entry per CDR3 protein. The sample consists of 250,000 to 350,000 distinct CDR3 sequences, about 15% of them appearing once. Material: blood. All receptors derive from a man aged 25 to 40 with Graves' hyperthyroidism.

This clonotype showed up many times. The rearrangement uses TRBV29-1 and TRBJ1-1, with D unclear. CDR3 length: 12 amino acids. In germline, CDR1 is SQVTM, CDR2 ANQGSEA. V was shortened by 5 bases and J by 3 bases, with 10 bases between the two germline ends. CDR3 sequence: CSVTPGDTEAFF. The CDR3 nucleotides are TGCAGCGTTACCCCTGGGGACACTGAAGCTTTCTTT.

In its sample, this clonotype was seen many times. CDR3: CASSQGTGRRAQYF. CDR3 coding DNA: TGCGCCAGCAGCCAAGGGACAGGGAGAAGGGCCCAGTACTTC. The chain recombines TRBV4-1 with TRBJ2-5, with 8 bases fitting TRBD1. Germline-derived CDR1 and CDR2 are MGHRA and YSYEKL. This CDR3 comprises 14 residues. The ends lost 1 base at V and 9 bases at J; junction bases unmatched: 7.

This clonotype was picked up many times. The V and J genes are TRBV12-5 and TRBJ2-7; D may match TRBD1 or TRBD2 (6 bases each). The CDR3 consists of 16 residues. Trimming stripped 7 bases from V and 3 bases from J, with 22 bases between. The V gene's germline CDR1 is LGHNT and CDR2 FRNRAP. CDR3 bases: TGTGCTAGTGATCGAGGGGGGAACTCGTGGCGCTACGAGCAGTACTTC. Its translation: CASDRGGNSWRYEQYF.

This clonotype turned up a few times. The J gene is TRBJ2-1, the V gene TRBV20-1, with 8 nucleotides matching TRBD2. Per the germline V gene, CDR1 is DFQATT and CDR2 is SNEGSKA (reference sequence). The CDR3 is made up of 19 amino acids. Trimming took 0 bases from V and 4 from J; bases not matched to a gene: 17. CDR3 nucleotide sequence: TGCAGTGCTAGAGAATCGGGAGGGCTACCCTACCATTTTTACAATGAGCAGTTCTTC. It yields the protein CSARESGGLPYHFYNEQFF.

At least ten counts were recorded for this clonotype. The chain joins TRBV11-2 to TRBJ2-3, with a tentative D call TRBD2 (5 bases). V was pared by 0 bases and J by 8 bases, with 9 bases between. Germline V gene sequence: CDR1 SGHAT, CDR2 FQNNGV. The CDR3 consists of 13 residues. The CDR3 reads CASSLERAGTQYF. CDR3 sequence (DNA): TGTGCCAGCAGCTTAGAGAGGGCTGGTACGCAGTATTTT.

There are many counts of this clonotype. The chain combines TRBV20-1 with TRBJ2-7; 8 bases align to TRBD2. The ends lost 4 bases at V and 4 bases at J; junction bases unmatched: 9. Germline V gives CDR1 DFQATT, CDR2 SNEGSKA (reference sequence). CDR3 length: 14 residues. The CDR3 DNA reads as TGCAGTGCTAACCCGGGGGCGGGAGGATACGAGCAGTACTTC. Its translation is CSANPGAGGYEQYF.

The chain uses TRBV12-3 or TRBV12-4 and TRBJ1-1; 7 bases align to TRBD1. V dropped 7 bases and J dropped 1; count of bases not matched to a gene: 3. This CDR3 contains 13 residues. The CDR3 sequence is CASNDRANTEAFF. DNA of the CDR3: TGTGCCAGCAACGACAGGGCGAACACTGAAGCTTTCTTT.

This clonotype was seen many times. The chain carries TRBV5-1 and TRBJ1-1; D gene ambiguous. Trimming took off 7 bases at V and 1 base at J, with 11 bases between the two ends. Germline V gene sequence: CDR1 SGHRS, CDR2 YFSETQ. The CDR3 loop spans 13 amino acids. The CDR3 loop reads CASLEHPNTEAFF. The DNA of the CDR3 is TGCGCCAGCCTAGAACACCCGAACACTGAAGCTTTCTTT. Drawing the rest from reference TRBV5-1 and TRBJ1-1, the complete variable domain is KAGVTQTPRYLIKTRGQQVTLSCSPISGHRSVSWYQQTPGQGLQFLFEYFSETQRNKGNFPGRFSGRQFSNSRSEMNVSTLELGDSALYLCASLEHPNTEAFFGQGTRLTVV.

This clonotype showed up many times. An end of the junction differs from the germline gene, which may be a read error. The rearrangement links TRBV28 to TRBJ1-1; no clear D. Germline CDR1 reads MDHEN; CDR2 reads SYDVKM. CDR3 size: 14 residues. The DNA for the CDR3 is TGTGCCAGCGCTTCAGGAGGTTTGGTAACTGAAGTTTTCTTT. Protein product: CASASGGLVTEVFF.

This clonotype has ten or more counts. The rearrangement joins TRBV13 to TRBJ2-7, with D perhaps matching TRBD1 (6 bases). CDR3 length: 13 residues. Germline loops: CDR1 PRHDT, CDR2 FYEKMQ (reference sequence). V was trimmed by 6 bases and J by 4 bases, leaving 13 bases between them. The CDR3 DNA sequence: TGTGCCAGCAGGACGGACAGTAGTTACGAGCAGTACTTC. Amino acid sequence: CASRTDSSYEQYF.

The chain combines TRBV6-1 with TRBJ1-1; TRBD1 might be the D (6 bases). Germline CDR1 is MNHNS and CDR2 is SASEGT. This CDR3 is 13 amino acids long. Trimming removed 7 bases from V and 7 bases from J, with 16 bases in between. Written as DNA, the CDR3 is TGTGCCAGCATCCAAAAGGGGGTCGGTGAAGCTTTCTTT. This gives the protein CASIQKGVGEAFF.

The rearrangement links TRBV7-8 to TRBJ2-2, with no clear D. Germline assignment: CDR1 SGHVS and CDR2 FQNEAQ. There are 14 residues in the CDR3. The V and J ends lost 3 bases and 6 bases respectively, with 11 bases between them. The CDR3 nucleotides read TGTGCCAGCAGCTTCCTAGAGCTGGCCGGGGAGCTGTTTTTT. This codes for CASSFLELAGELFF.

This clonotype was seen ten or more times. At one boundary the junction diverges from the germline segment, which might be a read error. V usage is TRBV20-1 and J usage is TRBJ2-2, with a tentative D call TRBD2 (5 bases). CDR3 length: 12 amino acids. Germline lookup yields CDR1 DFQATT and CDR2 SNEGSKA (reference sequence). CDR3 loop: CSAFADSPKLYF. CDR3 nucleotides: TGCAGTGCCTTCGCGGACTCTCCTAAGCTGTATTTT.

This clonotype came up many times. The chain carries TRBV30 and TRBJ1-5, with D possibly being TRBD1 (5 bases). Trimming shortened V by 1 base and J by 5 bases, and 9 bases separated the two germline ends. Germline V lookup: CDR1 GTSNPN, CDR2 SVGIG (reference sequence). This CDR3 is 13 amino acids long. The CDR3 reads CAWSGQGDQPQHF. CDR3 coding DNA: TGTGCCTGGAGTGGCCAGGGCGATCAGCCCCAGCATTTT.

The J gene is TRBJ1-1, the V gene TRBV12-3 or TRBV12-4, with a weak D call TRBD1 (5 bases). Trimming took off 7 bases at V and 3 bases at J, with 12 bases between the two ends. This CDR3 has 13 residues. In DNA, the CDR3 is TGTGCCAGCATTACCGGGGGGTACACTGAAGCTTTCTTT. This codes for CASITGGYTEAFF.

There are a few counts of this clonotype. At one end the junction does not follow the germline gene, possibly because of a read error. The chain recombines TRBV11-3 with TRBJ2-5, with TRBD1 as a possible D gene (6 bases). Germline V gene data show CDR1 as SGHNT and CDR2 as YENEEA. This CDR3 has 12 residues. CDR3: CASRTDSETQYF. The CDR3 DNA is TGCGCCAGCAGGACAGACTCAGAGACCCAGTACTTC.

This clonotype was observed many times. The chain recombines TRBV2 with TRBJ2-2, with unresolved D. Germline CDR1 reads SNHLY; CDR2 reads FYNNEI. The V end was cut by 0 bases, the J end by 7 bases, with 3 bases between. The CDR3 is 12 residues long. The chain's CDR3 is CASSEAGGELFF. In DNA, the CDR3 is TGTGCCAGCAGTGAAGCGGGCGGGGAGCTGTTTTTT.

This clonotype has at least ten counts. This chain links TRBV13 with TRBJ2-7; perhaps D is TRBD1 or TRBD2 (5 bases each). The CDR3 is made up of 16 amino acids. Deletions cut 0 bases from V and 6 bases from J, with 18 bases between. Germline V gives CDR1 PRHDT, CDR2 FYEKMQ (reference sequence). The CDR3 DNA is TGTGCCAGCAGCTTAGGCCTGGGGGAAAGGCGAGGCGAGCAGTACTTC. The encoded protein is CASSLGLGERRGEQYF. Complete variable domain (other parts from reference TRBV13 and TRBJ2-7): AAGVIQSPRHLIKEKRETATLKCYPIPRHDTVYWYQQGPGQDPQFLISFYEKMQSDKGSIPDRFSAQQFSDYHSELNMSSLELGDSALYFCASSLGLGERRGEQYFGPGTRLTVT.

This clonotype was observed many times. The V call is TRBV11-2, the J call TRBJ2-1; D gene uncertain. Germline V gene sequence: CDR1 SGHAT, CDR2 FQNNGV. The CDR3 length is 11 residues. Trimming pared 5 bases from V and 9 bases from J, leaving 8 bases between. The CDR3 spells CASSVWREQFF. The DNA for the CDR3 is TGTGCCAGCAGCGTGTGGCGTGAGCAGTTCTTC.

This rearrangement joins TRBV28 to TRBJ1-1; a possible D gene is TRBD1 (6 bases). The V end lost 6 bases, the J end lost 4 bases, and 21 bases lay between the germline ends. CDR3 size: 16 residues. Germline V gives CDR1 MDHEN, CDR2 SYDVKM. CDR3 sequence (DNA): TGTGCCAGCAGACTATCGGGCGGGGGGCAGGGCACTGAAGCTTTCTTT. Protein product: CASRLSGGGQGTEAFF.

In this sample, this clonotype turned up many times. The genes are TRBV29-1 and TRBJ1-1; tentatively, D is TRBD1 (5 bases). The CDR3 has 12 amino acids. The V end was cut by 4 bases, the J end by 2 bases, with 8 bases between. Germline lookup yields CDR1 SQVTM and CDR2 ANQGSEA. Written as DNA, the CDR3 is TGCAGCGTTGGGGGGTCAAACACTGAAGCTTTCTTT. This sequence encodes CSVGGSNTEAFF.

This clonotype appeared many times. The gene calls are TRBV6-1 and TRBJ1-1; D possibly corresponds to TRBD1 (5 bases). Trimming took off 2 bases at V and 11 bases at J, with 12 bases between the two ends. CDR1 is MNHNS, CDR2 SASEGT, per germline. This CDR3 has 12 residues. CDR3 residues: CASSESRAEAFF. CDR3 coding DNA: TGTGCCAGCAGTGAATCCAGGGCCGAGGCTTTCTTT.

A few counts support this clonotype. This chain joins TRBV18 and TRBJ2-1; maybe TRBD1 (6 bases). The CDR3 runs 15 residues. V dropped 3 bases and J dropped 3 bases, with 12 bases sitting between them. Germline CDR1 reads KGHSH; CDR2 reads LQKENI. The CDR3 is CASSPTGIIYNEQFF. CDR3 bases: TGTGCCAGCTCACCCACAGGGATAATCTACAATGAGCAGTTCTTC.

Notes on this clonotype: The junction shows a germline mismatch at one end, possibly a read error. The chain joins TRBV11-1 to TRBJ2-2, with a weak D call TRBD1 (6 bases). CDR1 is SGHAT, CDR2 FQDESV, per germline (reference sequence). The CDR3 consists of 15 residues. The CDR3 loop reads CASSVAPGQFGELFF. The CDR3, as DNA: TGTGCCAGCAGCGTAGCCCCTGGACAGTTCGGGGAGCTGTTTTTT.

This clonotype was detected many times. This chain uses TRBV3-1 with TRBJ2-3, with 8 positions matching TRBD2. J lost 5 bases, V lost 1 base, and 5 bases had no gene match. CDR3 size: 15 residues. Germline values: CDR1 LGHDT, CDR2 YNNKEL (reference sequence). The CDR3 DNA is TGTGCCAGCAGCCAAGTCTTAACTAGCGGAGATACGCAGTATTTT. It is translated as CASSQVLTSGDTQYF.

Only a few counts were recorded for this clonotype. The chain carries TRBV5-4 and TRBJ2-3; 7 bases are shared with TRBD2. Germline values: CDR1 SGHNT, CDR2 YYREEE (reference sequence). CDR3 length: 15 residues. With V trimmed by 4 bases and J by 0 bases, 5 bases remained unmatched. The CDR3 DNA reads TGTGCCAGCAGCCGCGGGGGTTCTAGCACAGATACGCAGTATTTT. Its protein product is CASSRGGSSTDTQYF.